These 21 T cell receptor beta chains share one sample of origin, sequenced in a study of OX40 agonist ivuxolimab in advanced cancers. Receptors were amplified or captured by the immunoSEQ multiplex PCR assay. In TCRdb, the immuneACCESS table is reduced to in-frame sequences with V and J assigned. These tables do not hold every clone; where another copy was compared, an unresolved V gene accounts for under half, and the others remain unexplained. The sample records around 93,000 clones, approximately 87% of which are singletons. Around 1.5% of the sample rests with the top ten. Specimen: CD4+ or CD8+ T cells sorted from blood, collected in a trial of the OX40 agonist ivuxolimab. These receptors were taken from an adult with an advanced solid tumor such as melanoma, head and neck, liver or kidney cancer.

This clone has just one count. J is TRBJ2-2 and V is TRBV2; D is unresolved. The germline V and J ends were trimmed by 4 bases and 1 base, with 10 bases remaining between them. This CDR3 has 15 amino acids. Germline CDR1 is SNHLY and CDR2 is FYNNEI. The DNA for the CDR3 is TGTGCCAGCAGTGTATTCGGCTTGAACACCGGGGAGCTGTTTTTT. Translation gives CASSVFGLNTGELFF.

This chain connects TRBV6-5 to TRBJ2-1; 7 bases fit TRBD1. Germline V lookup: CDR1 MNHEY, CDR2 SVGAGI. The CDR3 is made up of 13 amino acids. The trim removed 5 bases at V and 5 bases at J, leaving 3 bases unmatched. As DNA, the CDR3 is TGTGCCAGCAGTCTAACAGGGGACAATGAGCAGTTCTTC. It translates to CASSLTGDNEQFF.

This chain joins TRBV6-1 and TRBJ1-5; maybe TRBD1 (5 bases). With 3 bases removed from V and 0 bases from J, the gap between germline ends came to 15 bases. There are 17 residues in the CDR3. Looked up from germline, CDR1 is MNHNS and CDR2 is SASEGT. Written as DNA, the CDR3 is TGTGCCAGCAGTGAGGGACTGTGGGTTTATAGCAATCAGCCCCAGCATTTT. Translating it yields CASSEGLWVYSNQPQHF.

This clone was seen only a few times. The V gene is TRBV21-1, the J gene TRBJ2-5; the D call TRBD1 from the table was never checked on the DNA. TRBV21-1 is labeled a pseudogene. The CDR3 length is 17 residues. DNA of the CDR3: TGTGCCAGCGCCTCATGGGGCGCCTCACCACCCCAAGAGACCCAGTACTTC. This gives the protein CASASWGASPPQETQYF.

This chain links TRBV9 with TRBJ2-1; 7 nucleotides match TRBD2. Trimming cost V 4 bases and J 0 bases; bases outside gene matches: 10. The CDR3 runs 17 residues. The germline V gene encodes CDR1 SGDLS and CDR2 YYNGEE. DNA of the CDR3: TGTGCCAGCAGCCCCCCACTAGCGAAGAGCTCCTACAATGAGCAGTTCTTC. Its translation is CASSPPLAKSSYNEQFF. Supplemented by reference TRBV9 and TRBJ2-1, the full variable domain reads DSGVTQTPKHLITATGQRVTLRCSPRSGDLSVYWYQQSLDQGLQFLIQYYNGEERAKGNILERFSAQQFPDLHSELNLSSLELGDSALYFCASSPPLAKSSYNEQFFGPGTRLTVL.

The chain carries TRBV2 and TRBJ2-3, with TRBD2 matching over 9 bases. The CDR3 consists of 15 residues. The germline V gene has CDR1 SNHLY and CDR2 FYNNEI. J was trimmed by 1 base and V by 4 bases; bases with no gene match: 3. The CDR3 DNA reads TGTGCCAGCAGTGCGGGGACTAGCCGCACAGATACGCAGTATTTT. It specifies CASSAGTSRTDTQYF.

The chain joins TRBV7-6 to TRBJ2-2; 9 nucleotides agree with TRBD1. V shed 1 base and J 3 bases; nucleotides not matched to a gene: 3. CDR1 is SGHVS and CDR2 is FNYEAQ in the germline V gene. There are 16 residues in the CDR3. The DNA of the CDR3 is TGTGCCAGCAGCTTAGGACAGGGGGTTTACACCGGGGAGCTGTTTTTT. It translates to CASSLGQGVYTGELFF.

The V and J genes are TRBV7-9 and TRBJ2-5; tentatively, D is TRBD2 (6 bases). Trimming pared 1 base from V and 4 bases from J, leaving 10 bases between. Germline CDR1 and CDR2: SEHNR and FQNEAQ (reference sequence). This CDR3 has 14 residues. CDR3 nucleotide sequence: TGTGCCAGCAGCTTAGGTCACGGGGGAGAGACCCAGTACTTC. Translation gives CASSLGHGGETQYF.

The gene calls are TRBV5-1 and TRBJ2-3, with a weak D call TRBD1 (6 bases). Germline CDR1 reads SGHRS; CDR2 reads YFSETQ. V lost 1 base and J 4 bases, leaving 13 bases between the germline ends. This CDR3 contains 15 residues. As DNA, the CDR3 is TGCGCCAGCAGCTTGACAGGGTCCCGGGCAGATACGCAGTATTTT. This encodes CASSLTGSRADTQYF.

The chain carries TRBV2 and TRBJ2-1; 10 bases align to TRBD2. There are 13 residues in the CDR3. J gave up 3 bases and V 11 bases, and 4 bases lay outside the gene matches. Germline V gene sequence: CDR1 SNHLY, CDR2 FYNNEI. CDR3 amino acids: CAGRTSGYNEQFF. The CDR3 DNA sequence: TGTGCCGGTCGGACTAGCGGCTACAATGAGCAGTTCTTC.

V and J are TRBV30 and TRBJ2-7; D gene uncertain. The ends were cut back, 4 bases at V and 2 bases at J, with 6 bases in the middle. Germline CDR1 reads GTSNPN; CDR2 reads SVGIG (reference sequence). The CDR3 extends over 11 amino acids. CDR3 nucleotide sequence: TGTGCCTGGACAGTCGCCTACGAGCAGTACTTC. Amino acids: CAWTVAYEQYF.

V and J are TRBV7-2 and TRBJ2-5; perhaps TRBD2 as D (5 bases). The germline V gene encodes CDR1 SGHTA and CDR2 FQGNSA. The CDR3 length is 15 residues. V lost 3 bases to trimming and J lost 2 bases, with 13 bases between them. CDR3 DNA: TGTGCCAGCAGCTTCCAGCCCGGGGAACAAGAGACCCAGTACTTC. Protein sequence: CASSFQPGEQETQYF.

The chain has TRBV10-3 and TRBJ2-7; 7 bases agree with TRBD2. V dropped 11 bases and J dropped 3; count of bases not matched to a gene: 13. CDR3 length: 14 residues. The V gene's germline CDR1 is ENHRY and CDR2 SYGVKD. CDR3 sequence (DNA): TGTGCCCTGCTCGTCGGGCGGGAGATCTACGAGCAGTACTTC. It yields the protein CALLVGREIYEQYF.

The rearrangement joins TRBV19 to TRBJ1-6, with D perhaps TRBD1 (5 bases). Germline CDR1 LNHDA, CDR2 SQIVND (reference sequence). V lost 5 bases, J lost 2 bases, and 22 bases lay in between. The CDR3 is 19 residues long. The CDR3 DNA reads TGTGCCAGTAGTGAGCGGGGCCCTAGAAATAAGGCCTATAATTCACCCCTCCACTTT. This gives the protein CASSERGPRNKAYNSPLHF. The entire variable domain, with the rest obtained from reference TRBV19 and TRBJ1-6, is as follows: DGGITQSPKYLFRKEGQNVTLSCEQNLNHDAMYWYRQDPGQGLRLIYYSQIVNDFQKGDIAEGYSVSREKKESFPLTVTSAQKNPTAFYLCASSERGPRNKAYNSPLHFGNGTRLTVT.

This clone was seen a few times. The gene calls are TRBV4-1 and TRBJ1-6; no firm D call. Germline CDR1 and CDR2: MGHRA and YSYEKL. CDR3 length: 14 amino acids. Trimming took off 5 bases at V and 7 bases at J, with 12 bases between the two ends. The CDR3 sequence is CASSTNTGNSPLHF. The DNA for the CDR3 is TGCGCCAGCAGCACAAATACGGGGAATTCACCCCTCCACTTT.

The V and J genes are TRBV6-4 and TRBJ2-1; 11 nucleotides line up with TRBD2. Losses at the gene ends were 6 bases for V and 4 bases for J; bases not matched to a gene: 5. Germline V CDR1 and CDR2: MRHNA, SNTAGT. CDR3 length: 15 residues. CDR3: CASRKTSGGYNEQFF. CDR3 coding DNA: TGTGCCAGCAGAAAAACTAGCGGGGGATACAATGAGCAGTTCTTC.

This chain connects TRBV29-1 to TRBJ2-5, with TRBD2 identical over 10 bases. The trim removed 7 bases at V and 1 base at J, leaving 3 bases unmatched. Per germline, CDR1 SQVTM and CDR2 ANQGSEA. This CDR3 region has 13 residues. The CDR3 spells CSASGSRQETQYF. Here the CDR3 DNA reads TGCAGCGCTAGCGGGAGCCGCCAAGAGACCCAGTACTTC.

This chain uses TRBV7-2 with TRBJ1-3; D remains ambiguous. Deletions cut 0 bases from V and 0 bases from J, with 12 bases between. Germline V gives CDR1 SGHTA, CDR2 FQGNSA. This CDR3 region has 17 residues. Here the CDR3 DNA reads TGTGCCAGCAGCTTAGCGGCCGGACGGATCTCTGGAAACACCATATATTTT. It specifies CASSLAAGRISGNTIYF.

This chain connects TRBV6-6 to TRBJ2-7; possibly TRBD1 or TRBD2 for D (5 bases each). Germline CDR1 reads MNHNY; CDR2 reads SVGAGI (reference sequence). The CDR3 is made up of 10 amino acids. Trimming shortened V by 6 bases and J by 11 bases, and 11 bases separated the two germline ends. The CDR3 region is CASRSGREYF. CDR3 bases: TGTGCCAGCAGATCGGGACGGGAGTACTTC.

This chain uses TRBV6-5 with TRBJ2-1; 7 nucleotides align to TRBD1. This CDR3 is built from 15 residues. After removal of 2 bases from V and 4 bases from J, the junction contained 5 bases not matched to a gene. Looked up from germline, CDR1 is MNHEY and CDR2 is SVGAGI. CDR3 DNA: TGTGCCAGCAGTTACGATCAGGGGGTGTACAATGAGCAGTTCTTC. Its translation is CASSYDQGVYNEQFF.

The chain combines TRBV7-9 with TRBJ1-2; 8 nucleotides agree with TRBD1. The CDR3 contains 14 residues. Germline trimming cut 2 bases from V and 8 bases from J; bases unmatched to any gene: 7. The germline CDR1 and CDR2 sequences are SEHNR and FQNEAQ (reference sequence). The CDR3 DNA follows: TGTGCCAGCAGCTTAAACCAGGGGGCCCAGGGCTACACCTTC. Amino acid sequence: CASSLNQGAQGYTF.